The 19 T cell receptor beta chains listed next were all sequenced from one sample in a study of cytomegalovirus exposure and HLA in healthy donors (dated by TCRdb to between 2016 and 2019). The library was made by the immunoSEQ multiplex PCR assay. For the multiplex PCR, a mixture combining 60 forward primers for TCR Vbeta segments and 13 reverse primers for TCR Jbeta segments was used. Here the immuneACCESS table is served through TCRdb, limited to in-frame sequences with V and J called. Missing clones are a known gap in these copies; in checked studies unresolved V genes cover under half, and the rest lacks a known reason. The sample table shows 85,000 to 120,000 clones, and around four fifths are seen once. The biggest ten clones account for 2.5% to 3% of the sample. Sample: PBMCs. The origin of the receptors is a man aged 40-49 years in good health and CMV-seronegative.

This sequence joins TRBV15 and TRBJ1-2; no clear D gene. V lost 0 bases and J lost 8, with 13 bases in between. Germline-derived CDR1 and CDR2 are LNHNV and YYDKDF (reference sequence). The CDR3 sequence is 14 residues long. The CDR3 DNA sequence: TGTGCCACCAGCAGAGATCCCCCAGTGGGCGGCTACACCTTC. Translating it yields CATSRDPPVGGYTF.

The chain carries TRBV9 and TRBJ2-1, with D maybe TRBD2 (6 bases). The CDR3 loop spans 15 amino acids. In germline, CDR1 is SGDLS, CDR2 YYNGEE. Trimming stripped 0 bases from V and 4 bases from J, with 11 bases between. CDR3 nucleotide sequence: TGTGCCAGCAGCGTAGCGTCGGGAGAATACAATGAGCAGTTCTTC. Residues: CASSVASGEYNEQFF.

The CDR3 loop is CASSPVGTGPFSGNTIYF. The CDR3 coding sequence is TGTGCCAGCAGTCCGGTCGGGACAGGGCCATTCTCTGGAAACACCATATATTTT. This sequence joins TRBV25-1 and TRBJ1-3; 9 nucleotides align to TRBD1. Trimming removed 5 bases from V and 0 bases from J; junction bases left unmatched: 11. CDR1 and CDR2 from the germline V gene are MGHDK and SYGVNS. The CDR3 is 18 amino acids.

This clone is large by share. The J gene is TRBJ1-1, the V gene TRBV6-1; D remains ambiguous. The CDR3 totals 13 residues. Trimming stripped 3 bases from V and 9 bases from J, with 14 bases between. The germline V gene has CDR1 MNHNS and CDR2 SASEGT. The CDR3 bases are TGTGCCAGCAGTGAGAGACACTGGACTCAAGCTTTCTTT. Translation: CASSERHWTQAFF.

This clone was seen a handful of times. This chain links TRBV6-1 with TRBJ1-5; D is undetermined. The CDR3 extends over 14 amino acids. Germline CDR1 and CDR2: MNHNS and SASEGT. The V gene lost 8 bases and the J gene lost 0 bases, with 11 bases spanning the gap. The CDR3 DNA is TGTGCCAGCGATGGACTGGATAGCAATCAGCCCCAGCATTTT. Encoded protein: CASDGLDSNQPQHF.

The genes are TRBV7-3 and TRBJ2-5, with D perhaps TRBD2 (7 bases). Germline CDR1 and CDR2: SGHTA and FQGTGA. With 5 bases removed from V and 5 bases from J, the gap between germline ends came to 21 bases. CDR3 length: 16 amino acids. The CDR3 region has the DNA TGTGCCAGCAGCCGGTTCACAGTGGGGGGGCGGGAGACCCAGTACTTC. Translation: CASSRFTVGGRETQYF.

This chain connects TRBV5-4 to TRBJ2-1, with a tentative D call TRBD1 (6 bases). CDR3 size: 14 residues. V lost 0 bases and J lost 2, with 6 bases in between. Germline V gene lookup returns CDR1 SGHNT and CDR2 YYREEE (reference sequence). The CDR3 region is CASSLDRAYNEQFF. The CDR3 region has the DNA TGTGCCAGCAGCTTGGACAGGGCCTACAATGAGCAGTTCTTC.

This clone was seen only once. The gene calls are TRBV5-6 and TRBJ1-5; D is perhaps TRBD1 (5 bases). V shed 0 bases and J shed 6 bases, with 16 bases lying between them. This CDR3 has 16 amino acids. The germline gives CDR1 SGHDT, CDR2 YYEEEE. CDR3 region: CASSLAWQGGGQPQHF. The CDR3 bases are TGTGCCAGCAGCTTGGCCTGGCAGGGTGGCGGTCAGCCCCAGCATTTT.

The V gene is TRBV5-1, the J gene TRBJ2-5; 9 bases line up with TRBD2. Trimming at V came to 0 bases and at J to 0 bases, leaving 9 bases not matched to a gene. Germline loops: CDR1 SGHRS, CDR2 YFSETQ. The CDR3 consists of 18 residues. In DNA form, the CDR3 reads TGCGCCAGCAGCTTGGCCGGCCTAGCGGGGCGATACCAAGAGACCCAGTACTTC. Translation gives CASSLAGLAGRYQETQYF. Full variable domain (missing parts from reference TRBV5-1 and TRBJ2-5): KAGVTQTPRYLIKTRGQQVTLSCSPISGHRSVSWYQQTPGQGLQFLFEYFSETQRNKGNFPGRFSGRQFSNSRSEMNVSTLELGDSALYLCASSLAGLAGRYQETQYFGPGTRLLVL.

The table lists this clone with a count of one. This chain links TRBV27 with TRBJ2-1; tentative D call: TRBD1 (6 bases). The V end was cut by 6 bases, the J end by 4 bases, with 25 bases between. Germline V CDR1 and CDR2: MNHEY, SMNVEV (reference sequence). The CDR3 has 18 amino acids. The CDR3, as DNA: TGTGCCAGCAGGACCTCAGGGGATTGGGTACTTGGGTACAATGAGCAGTTCTTC. It encodes CASRTSGDWVLGYNEQFF.

V and J are TRBV19 and TRBJ2-7; 9 nucleotides align to TRBD1. The trim removed 3 bases at V and 2 bases at J, leaving 8 bases unmatched. The length of the CDR3 is 16 residues. Germline loops: CDR1 LNHDA, CDR2 SQIVND (reference sequence). The CDR3 coding sequence is TGTGCCAGTAGTATTGGACAGGGGTTGGGGGCCTACGAGCAGTACTTC. Amino acids: CASSIGQGLGAYEQYF.

This chain links TRBV2 with TRBJ1-2; 8 positions agree with TRBD1. CDR1 and CDR2 from the germline V gene are SNHLY and FYNNEI. Trimming removed 1 base from V and 10 bases from J; junction bases left unmatched: 32. The CDR3 consists of 22 residues. CDR3 nucleotides: TGTGCCAGCAGTGAAGGAGGGTGGGACAGGTTCGCCCATTCGGACGAAGGAGTTTTCTACACCTTC. It yields the protein CASSEGGWDRFAHSDEGVFYTF. The complete variable domain, with remaining parts taken from reference TRBV2 and TRBJ1-2, reads EPEVTQTPSHQVTQMGQEVILRCVPISNHLYFYWYRQILGQKVEFLVSFYNNEISEKSEIFDDQFSVERPDGSNFTLKIRSTKLEDSAMYFCASSEGGWDRFAHSDEGVFYTFGSGTRLTVV.

This chain connects TRBV6-5 to TRBJ2-5, with TRBD2 matching 9 bases. Germline-derived CDR1 and CDR2 are MNHEY and SVGAGI. This CDR3 is built from 16 residues. J lost 5 bases, V lost 0 bases, and 7 bases had no gene match. CDR3 sequence: CASSYSGSGGVETQYF. The CDR3 nucleotides are TGTGCCAGCAGTTACTCTGGTAGCGGGGGCGTCGAGACCCAGTACTTC.

This chain connects TRBV29-1 to TRBJ1-1; D gene uncertain. Germline loops: CDR1 SQVTM, CDR2 ANQGSEA. The CDR3 sequence is 13 residues long. V shed 4 bases and J shed 0 bases, with 9 bases lying between them. The chain's CDR3 is CSVVGYMNTEAFF. The CDR3 region has the DNA TGCAGCGTTGTCGGGTATATGAACACTGAAGCTTTCTTT.

DNA for the CDR3: TGTGCCATCAGTGATTCTGGCAGGGATCAGCCCCAGCATTTT. Translation: CAISDSGRDQPQHF. The chain combines TRBV10-3 with TRBJ1-5, with TRBD1 as a possible D gene (5 bases). In germline, CDR1 is ENHRY, CDR2 SYGVKD. V was pared by 3 bases and J by 5 bases, with 11 bases between. This CDR3 contains 14 residues.

The rearrangement joins TRBV5-4 to TRBJ1-1, with D possibly TRBD1 on 5 matching bases. CDR1 SGHNT and CDR2 YYREEE come from the germline V gene (reference sequence). V gave up 3 bases and J gave up 1 base, with 13 bases separating them. The CDR3 length is 15 residues. CDR3 in amino acids: CASSWAGRGNTEAFF. CDR3 bases: TGTGCCAGCAGCTGGGCAGGGCGAGGGAACACTGAAGCTTTCTTT.

J is TRBJ1-2 and V is TRBV2, with D tentatively TRBD1 (5 bases). Germline CDR1 reads SNHLY; CDR2 reads FYNNEI. The CDR3 is 16 residues long. The V gene lost 6 bases and the J gene lost 6 bases, with 23 bases spanning the gap. The CDR3 DNA reads TGTGCCAGCAGACGCGACCGCGGGGCAGGGTGGGATGGCTACACCTTC. It is translated as CASRRDRGAGWDGYTF.

This chain joins TRBV4-1 and TRBJ2-5; TRBD1 matches 9 bases. J lost 5 bases, V lost 2 bases, and 3 bases had no gene match. Germline V gives CDR1 MGHRA, CDR2 YSYEKL. The CDR3 loop spans 14 amino acids. The CDR3 protein is CASSQNRGPETQYF. The CDR3 DNA is TGCGCCAGCAGCCAAAACAGGGGGCCGGAGACCCAGTACTTC.

J is TRBJ2-1 and V is TRBV27; the match to TRBD1 covers 7 bases. This CDR3 region has 16 residues. Germline V CDR1 and CDR2: MNHEY, SMNVEV (reference sequence). V gave up 8 bases and J gave up 2 bases; unmatched junction bases: 12. The CDR3 is CASALGYGQAYNEQFF. The CDR3 DNA sequence: TGTGCCAGCGCCCTGGGATATGGACAGGCCTACAATGAGCAGTTCTTC.